The clone carrying this TCR beta chain occurred a few times. Its antigen remains unidentified. CDR3 length equals 16 residues. The ends were cut back, 4 bases at V and 0 bases at J, with 13 bases in the middle. Germline V gives CDR1 SEHNR, CDR2 FQNEAQ (reference sequence). This entry belongs to a study of cytomegalovirus exposure and HLA in healthy donors. The PCR made use of 60 Vbeta and 13 Jbeta primers. As processed by the authors: Around 80 million unique TCR beta chains, roughly 11 million of them shared, were counted by a later analysis. Clones were sequenced by immunoSEQ multiplex PCR, and TCRdb holds only the in-frame ones, with some missing. V and J calls and clone size follow that table, whereas D and trimming were derived from the DNA. The sample yields tens of thousands of clones, 82% seen once. Whole-study results and caveats: Researchers catalogued some 160 TCR beta chains as cytomegalovirus-associated. CMV serostatus was the sole immune exposure data available. In a later analysis, across HLA loci, associated TCR counts were highest for DRB1, lowest for HLA-C.

The clonotype comes from a man aged 50-60 years in good health and CMV-seronegative. The sequenced material came from PBMCs. The genes are TRBV7-9 and TRBJ1-3, with D unclear. The CDR3 sequence is CASSSHTGSSGNTIYF. In nucleotides, the CDR3 is TGTGCCAGCAGCTCACACACCGGGAGCTCTGGAAACACCATATATTTT.